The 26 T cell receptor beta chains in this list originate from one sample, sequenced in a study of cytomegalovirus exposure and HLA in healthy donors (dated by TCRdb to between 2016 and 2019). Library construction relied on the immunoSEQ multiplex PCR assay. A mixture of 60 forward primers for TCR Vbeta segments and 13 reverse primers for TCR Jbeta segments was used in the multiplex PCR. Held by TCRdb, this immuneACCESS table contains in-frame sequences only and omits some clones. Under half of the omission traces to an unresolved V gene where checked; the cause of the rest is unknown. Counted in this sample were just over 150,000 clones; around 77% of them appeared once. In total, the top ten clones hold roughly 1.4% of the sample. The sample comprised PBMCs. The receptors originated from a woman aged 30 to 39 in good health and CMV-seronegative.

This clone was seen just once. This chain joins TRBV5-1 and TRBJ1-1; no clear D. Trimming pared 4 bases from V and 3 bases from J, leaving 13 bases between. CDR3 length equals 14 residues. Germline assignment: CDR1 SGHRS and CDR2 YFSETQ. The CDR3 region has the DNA TGCGCCAGCAGCCCTAGGACTCCATACACTGAAGCTTTCTTT. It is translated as CASSPRTPYTEAFF.

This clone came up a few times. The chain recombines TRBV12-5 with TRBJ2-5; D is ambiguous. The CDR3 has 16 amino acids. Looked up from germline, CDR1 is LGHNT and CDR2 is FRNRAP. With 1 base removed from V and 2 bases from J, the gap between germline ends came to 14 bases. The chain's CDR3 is CASGLGAQAIQETQYF. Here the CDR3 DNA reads TGTGCTAGTGGTTTGGGAGCCCAGGCCATTCAAGAGACCCAGTACTTC.

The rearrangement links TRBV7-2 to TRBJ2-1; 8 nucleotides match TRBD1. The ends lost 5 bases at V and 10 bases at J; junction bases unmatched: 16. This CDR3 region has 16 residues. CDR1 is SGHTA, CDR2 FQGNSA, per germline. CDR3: CASSLGPGTGSDEQFF. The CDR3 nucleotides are TGTGCCAGCAGCCTCGGTCCCGGGACAGGTTCGGACGAGCAGTTCTTC.

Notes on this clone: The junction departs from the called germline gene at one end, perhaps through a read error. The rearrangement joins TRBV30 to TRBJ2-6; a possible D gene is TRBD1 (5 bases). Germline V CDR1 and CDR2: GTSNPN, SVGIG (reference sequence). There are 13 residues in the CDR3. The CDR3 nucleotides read TGTGCCTGGAGAGGGGCTGGGGCCAACGGCCTGACTTTC. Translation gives CAWRGAGANGLTF.

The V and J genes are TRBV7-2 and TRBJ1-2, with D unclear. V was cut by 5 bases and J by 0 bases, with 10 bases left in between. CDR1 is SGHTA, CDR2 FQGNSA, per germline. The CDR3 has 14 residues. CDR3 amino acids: CASSLPSSNYGYTF. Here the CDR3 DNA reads TGTGCCAGCAGCCTCCCGTCTTCTAACTATGGCTACACCTTC.

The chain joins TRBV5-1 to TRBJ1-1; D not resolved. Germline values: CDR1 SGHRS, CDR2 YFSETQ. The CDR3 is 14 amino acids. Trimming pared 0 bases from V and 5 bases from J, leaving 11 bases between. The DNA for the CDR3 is TGCGCCAGCAGCTTGGGTCGGGTTGAGACTGAAGCTTTCTTT. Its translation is CASSLGRVETEAFF.

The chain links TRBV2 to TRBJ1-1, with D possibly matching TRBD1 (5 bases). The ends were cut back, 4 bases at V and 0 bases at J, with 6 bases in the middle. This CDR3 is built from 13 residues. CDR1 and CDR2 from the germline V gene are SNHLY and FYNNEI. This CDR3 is CASSARVNTEAFF. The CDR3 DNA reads TGTGCCAGCAGTGCCAGGGTGAACACTGAAGCTTTCTTT.

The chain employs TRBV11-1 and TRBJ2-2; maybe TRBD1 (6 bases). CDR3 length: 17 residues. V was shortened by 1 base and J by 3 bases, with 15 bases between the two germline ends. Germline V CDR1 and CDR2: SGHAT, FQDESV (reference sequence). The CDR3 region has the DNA TGTGCCAGCAGCTTAGAGGCAGGGGACCTATACACCGGGGAGCTGTTTTTT. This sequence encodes CASSLEAGDLYTGELFF.

CDR3 in amino acids: CAWRGQGFTEAFF. The CDR3, as DNA: TGTGCCTGGAGGGGACAGGGATTTACTGAAGCTTTCTTT. The gene calls are TRBV30 and TRBJ1-1; 9 nucleotides agree with TRBD1. Trimming removed 3 bases from V and 5 bases from J; junction bases left unmatched: 4. The germline V gene has CDR1 GTSNPN and CDR2 SVGIG (reference sequence). CDR3 length: 13 residues.

DNA for the CDR3: TGTGCCAGCAGTGTTAGCGGGGGGGCCTGGGATACGCAGTATTTT. Translation gives CASSVSGGAWDTQYF. The chain employs TRBV13 and TRBJ2-3, with 11 bases matching TRBD2. This CDR3 is 15 amino acids long. J lost 6 bases, V lost 6 bases, and 8 bases had no gene match. Germline assignment: CDR1 PRHDT and CDR2 FYEKMQ (reference sequence).

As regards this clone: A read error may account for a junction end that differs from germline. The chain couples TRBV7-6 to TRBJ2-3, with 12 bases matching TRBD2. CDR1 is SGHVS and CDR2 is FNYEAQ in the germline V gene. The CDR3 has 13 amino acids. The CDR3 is CASSRTSGGLIIF. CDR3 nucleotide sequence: TGTGCCAGCAGCCGTACTAGCGGGGGGCTCATAATATTT.

CDR3 sequence reads: CASSSLAGDVDTQYF. CDR3 in DNA: TGTGCCAGCAGTTCGTTAGCGGGGGACGTAGATACGCAGTATTTT. The gene calls are TRBV11-1 and TRBJ2-3; the match to TRBD2 covers 9 bases. Germline V gene sequence: CDR1 SGHAT, CDR2 FQDESV (reference sequence). V gave up 6 bases and J gave up 5 bases; unmatched junction bases: 9. CDR3 size: 15 residues.

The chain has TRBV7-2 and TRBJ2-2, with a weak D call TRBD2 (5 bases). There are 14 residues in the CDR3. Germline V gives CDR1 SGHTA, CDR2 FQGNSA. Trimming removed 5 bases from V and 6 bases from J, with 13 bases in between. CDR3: CASSPLSGAGELFF. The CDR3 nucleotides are TGTGCCAGCAGCCCCTTGTCCGGGGCCGGGGAGCTGTTTTTT. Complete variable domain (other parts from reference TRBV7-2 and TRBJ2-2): GAGVSQSPSNKVTEKGKDVELRCDPISGHTALYWYRQSLGQGLEFLIYFQGNSAPDKSGLPSDRFSAERTGGSVSTLTIQRTQQEDSAVYLCASSPLSGAGELFFGEGSRLTVL.

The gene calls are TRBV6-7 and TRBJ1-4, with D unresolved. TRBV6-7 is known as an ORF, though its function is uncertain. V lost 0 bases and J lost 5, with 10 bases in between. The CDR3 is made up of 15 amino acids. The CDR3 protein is CASSYSWSTNEKLFF. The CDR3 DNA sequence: TGTGCCAGCAGTTACTCTTGGAGCACCAATGAAAAACTGTTTTTT.

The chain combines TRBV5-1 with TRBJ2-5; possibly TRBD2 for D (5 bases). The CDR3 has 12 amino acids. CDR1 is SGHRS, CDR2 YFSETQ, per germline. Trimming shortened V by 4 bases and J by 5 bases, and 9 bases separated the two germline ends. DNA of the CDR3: TGCGCCAGCAGCCGGGGATCTGAGACCCAGTACTTC. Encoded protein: CASSRGSETQYF.

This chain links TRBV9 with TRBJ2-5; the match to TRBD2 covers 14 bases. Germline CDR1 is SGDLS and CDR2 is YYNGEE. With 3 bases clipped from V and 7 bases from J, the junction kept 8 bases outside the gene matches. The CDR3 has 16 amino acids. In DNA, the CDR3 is TGTGCCAGCAGCGAGGGGGGACTAGCGGGGGTTGGGACCCAGTACTTC. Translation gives CASSEGGLAGVGTQYF.

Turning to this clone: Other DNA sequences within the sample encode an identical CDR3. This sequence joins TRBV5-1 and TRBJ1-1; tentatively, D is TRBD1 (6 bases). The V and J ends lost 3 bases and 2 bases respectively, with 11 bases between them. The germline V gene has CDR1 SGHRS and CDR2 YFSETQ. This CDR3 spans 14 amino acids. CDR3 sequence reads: CASSSGTINTEAFF. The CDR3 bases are TGCGCCAGCAGCTCTGGGACAATAAACACTGAAGCTTTCTTT.

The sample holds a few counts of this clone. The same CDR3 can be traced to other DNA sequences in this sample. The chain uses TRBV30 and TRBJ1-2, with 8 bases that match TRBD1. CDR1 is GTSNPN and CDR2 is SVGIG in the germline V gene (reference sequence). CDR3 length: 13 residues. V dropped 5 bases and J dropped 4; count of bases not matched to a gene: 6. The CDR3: CAWGRDRPYGYTF. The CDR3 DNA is TGTGCCTGGGGTAGGGACAGGCCCTATGGCTACACCTTC.

CDR3 nucleotide sequence: TGTGCCAGCGGACCGACAAAGGGAGGATCCGGGGAGCTGTTTTTT. Its protein product is CASGPTKGGSGELFF. The V call is TRBV28, the J call TRBJ2-2; maybe TRBD2 (6 bases). Germline values: CDR1 MDHEN, CDR2 SYDVKM. V was pared by 8 bases and J by 6 bases, with 19 bases between. There are 15 residues in the CDR3.

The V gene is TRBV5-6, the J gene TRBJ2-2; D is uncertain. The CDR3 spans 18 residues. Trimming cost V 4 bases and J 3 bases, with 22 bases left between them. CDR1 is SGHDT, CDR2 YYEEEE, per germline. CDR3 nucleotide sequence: TGTGCCAGCAGCAATCCAATCTGGAGTTATTCGCACACCGGGGAGCTGTTTTTT. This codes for CASSNPIWSYSHTGELFF.

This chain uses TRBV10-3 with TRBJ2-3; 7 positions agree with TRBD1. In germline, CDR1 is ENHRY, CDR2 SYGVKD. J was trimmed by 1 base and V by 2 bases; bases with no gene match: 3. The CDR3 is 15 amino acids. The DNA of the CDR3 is TGTGCCATCAGTGAGGGGACAGTGGGCACAGATACGCAGTATTTT. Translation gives CAISEGTVGTDTQYF.

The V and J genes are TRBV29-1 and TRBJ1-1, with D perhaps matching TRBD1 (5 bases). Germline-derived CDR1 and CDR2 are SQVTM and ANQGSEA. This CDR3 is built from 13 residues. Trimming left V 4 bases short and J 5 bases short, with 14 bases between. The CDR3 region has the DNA TGCAGCGTTGTTAGACAGCGCGAGACTGAAGCTTTCTTT. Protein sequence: CSVVRQRETEAFF.

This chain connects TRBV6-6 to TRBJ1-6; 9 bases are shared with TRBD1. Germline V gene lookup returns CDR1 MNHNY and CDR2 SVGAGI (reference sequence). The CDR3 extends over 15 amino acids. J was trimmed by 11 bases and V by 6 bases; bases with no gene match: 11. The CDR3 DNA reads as TGTGCCAGCAGGCTCACACAGGGGGCAACACCACCCCTCCACTTT. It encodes CASRLTQGATPPLHF.

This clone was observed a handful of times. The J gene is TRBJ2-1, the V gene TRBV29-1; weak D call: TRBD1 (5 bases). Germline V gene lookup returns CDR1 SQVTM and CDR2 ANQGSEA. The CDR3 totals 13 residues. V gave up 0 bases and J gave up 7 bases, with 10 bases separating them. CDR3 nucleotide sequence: TGCAGCGTTGAAGATCGACAGTTGAATGAGCAGTTCTTC. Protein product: CSVEDRQLNEQFF.

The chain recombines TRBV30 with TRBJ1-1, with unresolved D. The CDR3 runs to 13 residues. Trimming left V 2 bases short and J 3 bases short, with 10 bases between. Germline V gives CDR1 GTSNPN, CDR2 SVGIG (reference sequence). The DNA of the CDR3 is TGTGCCTGGAGTCCTTTAGCGGACACTGAAGCTTTCTTT. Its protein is CAWSPLADTEAFF. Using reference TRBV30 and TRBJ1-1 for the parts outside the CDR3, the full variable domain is SQTIHQWPATLVQPVGSPLSLECTVEGTSNPNLYWYRQAAGRGLQLLFYSVGIGQISSEVPQNLSASRPQDRQFILSSKKLLLSDSGFYLCAWSPLADTEAFFGQGTRLTVV.

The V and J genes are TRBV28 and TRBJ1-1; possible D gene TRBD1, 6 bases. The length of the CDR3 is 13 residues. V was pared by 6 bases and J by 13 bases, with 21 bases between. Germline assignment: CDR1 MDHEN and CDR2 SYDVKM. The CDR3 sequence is CASSPPAQGMVFF. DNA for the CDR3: TGTGCCAGCAGCCCACCTGCGCAGGGGATGGTTTTCTTT.